These 26 T cell receptor beta chains were sequenced from one sample in a study of T cell changes during pregnancy in multiple sclerosis. TCRdb keeps only in-frame clones here, not all; method: immunoSEQ multiplex PCR. The sample has tens of thousands of clones, roughly 90% seen once; the top ten hold around 2%. Source: peripheral blood, taken in the second trimester of pregnancy. The receptors stem from a female donor with multiple sclerosis, enrolled in a pregnancy study.

This clone showed up just a few times. The same CDR3 is also encoded by other DNA sequences in this sample. The chain combines TRBV5-1 with TRBJ2-2; 10 bases line up with TRBD1. The CDR3 sequence is 16 residues long. V was clipped by 4 bases and J by 5 bases; unmatched bases: 8. Germline CDR1 reads SGHRS; CDR2 reads YFSETQ. For the CDR3, the DNA is TGCGCCAGCAGCATTACCGGGACAGGGGTAACCGGGGAGCTGTTTTTT. Its translation: CASSITGTGVTGELFF.

J is TRBJ2-2 and V is TRBV11-2, with D uncertain. The germline CDR1 and CDR2 sequences are SGHAT and FQNNGV. Trimming removed 4 bases at V and 9 bases at J, with 9 bases between. The CDR3 length is 12 residues. CDR3 sequence (DNA): TGTGCCAGCAGCTCAGTTCTCCGGGAGCTGTTTTTT. This encodes CASSSVLRELFF.

V and J are TRBV5-1 and TRBJ2-1; possible D gene TRBD2, 5 bases. From germline, CDR1 is SGHRS and CDR2 YFSETQ. The CDR3 contains 15 residues. V lost 6 bases and J 0 bases, leaving 13 bases between the germline ends. For the CDR3, the DNA is TGCGCCAGCAATGCGGGCGCTAGCTCCTACAATGAGCAGTTCTTC. Protein product: CASNAGASSYNEQFF.

J is TRBJ2-7 and V is TRBV7-9; 11 bases are a match to TRBD2. CDR3 length equals 15 residues. From germline, CDR1 is SEHNR and CDR2 FQNEAQ (reference sequence). V shed 1 base and J 6 bases; nucleotides not matched to a gene: 5. For the CDR3, the DNA is TGTGCCAGCAGCTTAGTTGGTCTAGCGGGAGGCGAGCAGTACTTC. Protein: CASSLVGLAGGEQYF. The full variable domain, with the rest looked up from reference TRBV7-9 and TRBJ2-7, is DTGVSQNPRHKITKRGQNVTFRCDPISEHNRLYWYRQTLGQGPEFLTYFQNEAQLEKSRLLSDRFSAERPKGSFSTLEIQRTEQGDSAMYLCASSLVGLAGGEQYFGPGTRLTVT.

The chain recombines TRBV2 with TRBJ2-3; 8 nucleotides match TRBD2. The CDR3 loop spans 17 amino acids. Trimming removed 6 bases from V and 2 bases from J; junction bases left unmatched: 13. Germline V gene sequence: CDR1 SNHLY, CDR2 FYNNEI. The CDR3 DNA reads as TGTGCCAGCAGCCGGAGGGGGGTAGCGGGATCCACAGATACGCAGTATTTT. Amino acid sequence: CASSRRGVAGSTDTQYF. Drawing the rest from reference TRBV2 and TRBJ2-3, the complete variable domain is EPEVTQTPSHQVTQMGQEVILRCVPISNHLYFYWYRQILGQKVEFLVSFYNNEISEKSEIFDDQFSVERPDGSNFTLKIRSTKLEDSAMYFCASSRRGVAGSTDTQYFGPGTRLTVL.

The chain recombines TRBV15 with TRBJ2-6; a possible D gene is TRBD1 (6 bases). Germline V gene sequence: CDR1 LNHNV, CDR2 YYDKDF (reference sequence). The CDR3 is 16 amino acids. Trimming shortened V by 1 base and J by 0 bases, and 7 bases separated the two germline ends. The CDR3 region is CATSRAGDSGANVLTF. CDR3 in DNA: TGTGCCACCAGCAGAGCAGGGGACTCTGGGGCCAACGTCCTGACTTTC.

In this sample, this clone turned up once. This rearrangement joins TRBV29-1 to TRBJ2-5; D gene ambiguous. There are 13 residues in the CDR3. Per the germline V gene, CDR1 is SQVTM and CDR2 is ANQGSEA. V was shortened by 7 bases and J by 2 bases, with 14 bases between the two germline ends. This CDR3 reads CSAHRAQQETQYF. Written as DNA, the CDR3 is TGCAGCGCCCACCGAGCGCAGCAAGAGACCCAGTACTTC.

The chain recombines TRBV28 with TRBJ2-1, with D tentatively TRBD1 (6 bases). V lost 2 bases and J lost 3, with 14 bases in between. The CDR3 has 16 amino acids. In germline, CDR1 is MDHEN, CDR2 SYDVKM. Written as DNA, the CDR3 is TGTGCCAGCAGTTTAGGCGACAGGACCATCTACAATGAGCAGTTCTTC. It yields the protein CASSLGDRTIYNEQFF.

The chain joins TRBV18 to TRBJ2-1, with TRBD2 identical over 7 bases. The length of the CDR3 is 17 residues. From germline, CDR1 is KGHSH and CDR2 LQKENI. The J segment lost 4 bases and the V segment lost 5 bases, leaving 14 bases of the junction unmatched. CDR3 region: CASSSIWSGTTYNEQFF. CDR3 in DNA: TGTGCCAGCTCATCCATATGGAGCGGGACGACTTACAATGAGCAGTTCTTC.

The chain recombines TRBV5-4 with TRBJ2-7; 7 bases are shared with TRBD1. This CDR3 has 14 amino acids. Germline CDR1 reads SGHNT; CDR2 reads YYREEE (reference sequence). The ends lost 4 bases at V and 2 bases at J; junction bases unmatched: 6. This CDR3 reads CASSPGQVTYEQYF. The DNA for the CDR3 is TGTGCCAGCAGCCCCGGACAGGTAACCTACGAGCAGTACTTC. The full variable domain, its missing parts supplied by reference TRBV5-4 and TRBJ2-7, is ETGVTQSPTHLIKTRGQQVTLRCSSQSGHNTVSWYQQALGQGPQFIFQYYREEENGRGNFPPRFSGLQFPNYSSELNVNALELDDSALYLCASSPGQVTYEQYFGPGTRLTVT.

This clone was seen a single time. This chain joins TRBV5-1 and TRBJ2-5; D not certain. V lost 1 base and J 1 base, leaving 8 bases between the germline ends. The CDR3 consists of 14 residues. The germline V gene encodes CDR1 SGHRS and CDR2 YFSETQ. The DNA of the CDR3 is TGCGCCAGCAGCTTGAGCGCCATCCAAGAGACCCAGTACTTC. Its protein product is CASSLSAIQETQYF. The variable domain in full, with the rest retrieved from reference TRBV5-1 and TRBJ2-5, is KAGVTQTPRYLIKTRGQQVTLSCSPISGHRSVSWYQQTPGQGLQFLFEYFSETQRNKGNFPGRFSGRQFSNSRSEMNVSTLELGDSALYLCASSLSAIQETQYFGPGTRLLVL.

The CDR3 is CASSERGGTIGNEQFF. In DNA form, the CDR3 reads TGTGCCAGTTCGGAAAGGGGAGGGACTATAGGCAATGAGCAGTTCTTC. The V call is TRBV19, the J call TRBJ2-1, with 7 bases lining up with TRBD2. Germline trimming cut 8 bases from V and 6 bases from J; bases unmatched to any gene: 16. CDR3 length: 16 amino acids. Looked up from germline, CDR1 is LNHDA and CDR2 is SQIVND (reference sequence).

The chain is built from TRBV19 and TRBJ1-2; D is uncertain. Trimming left V 5 bases short and J 2 bases short, with 15 bases between. CDR1 and CDR2 (germline): LNHDA, SQIVND (reference sequence). The CDR3 length is 15 residues. The CDR3 coding sequence is TGTGCCAGTAGTGCCCCCAGGACGGGAAACTATGGCTACACCTTC. Its protein is CASSAPRTGNYGYTF.

The chain carries TRBV18 and TRBJ1-6, with 9 nucleotides matching TRBD1. The V gene end was trimmed by 4 bases and the J gene end by 9 bases; junction bases not matched to a gene: 7. The CDR3 is 15 residues long. CDR1 KGHSH and CDR2 LQKENI come from the germline V gene. The CDR3 DNA reads as TGTGCCAGCTCACTCCCGGACAGGGGAACTTCACCCCTCCACTTT. Translation: CASSLPDRGTSPLHF.

The chain links TRBV19 to TRBJ1-2, with no clear D. CDR1 LNHDA and CDR2 SQIVND come from the germline V gene (reference sequence). Trimming left V 3 bases short and J 2 bases short, with 7 bases between. The CDR3 extends over 13 amino acids. The CDR3 region has the DNA TGTGCCAGTAGTATCCCCAGGAACTATGGCTACACCTTC. Translating gives CASSIPRNYGYTF.

This chain links TRBV7-8 with TRBJ2-5, with 9 bases identical to TRBD1. Looked up from germline, CDR1 is SGHVS and CDR2 is FQNEAQ. This CDR3 region has 15 residues. V dropped 4 bases and J dropped 5; count of bases not matched to a gene: 8. CDR3 loop: CASSYLGQGLETQYF. CDR3 bases: TGTGCCAGCAGCTACCTAGGACAGGGGTTGGAGACCCAGTACTTC.

The V and J genes are TRBV27 and TRBJ1-2, with D possibly TRBD1 on 5 matching bases. The germline V gene has CDR1 MNHEY and CDR2 SMNVEV (reference sequence). The V end lost 2 bases, the J end lost 8 bases, and 15 bases lay between the germline ends. The CDR3 has 14 amino acids. The CDR3 spells CASSLAFDRGGYTF. Written as DNA, the CDR3 is TGTGCCAGCAGTTTAGCTTTTGATAGGGGCGGCTACACCTTC.

V is TRBV19 and J is TRBJ2-7; D is perhaps TRBD1 (5 bases). The CDR3 extends over 14 amino acids. Germline V gene sequence: CDR1 LNHDA, CDR2 SQIVND (reference sequence). V was trimmed by 4 bases and J by 3 bases, leaving 13 bases between them. The CDR3 loop is CASSSSGINYEQYF. The CDR3 bases are TGTGCCAGTAGTAGTTCAGGGATAAACTACGAGCAGTACTTC.

On this clone: A read error may account for a junction end that differs from germline. The chain joins TRBV2 to TRBJ2-1; D may be TRBD2 (5 bases). The CDR3 runs 13 residues. CDR1 is SNHLY, CDR2 FYNNEI, per germline. The DNA of the CDR3 is TGTGCCAGCAGCGAAGACGGGGACAATGAGCAGTTCTTC. Protein product: CASSEDGDNEQFF.

The chain carries TRBV6-6 and TRBJ1-5; D possibly corresponds to TRBD1 (6 bases). Germline CDR1 is MNHNY and CDR2 is SVGAGI (reference sequence). The CDR3 extends over 14 amino acids. Trimming took 0 bases from V and 4 from J, leaving 7 bases between them. In DNA form, the CDR3 reads TGTGCCAGCAGTTACTCGGGACAAAATCAGCCCCAGCATTTT. Translation gives CASSYSGQNQPQHF.

The CDR3 loop is CASSSGQGRLDTGELFF. In DNA, the CDR3 is TGTGCCAGCAGCTCGGGACAGGGTCGGTTGGACACCGGGGAGCTGTTTTTT. The chain is built from TRBV7-9 and TRBJ2-2; the match to TRBD1 covers 9 bases. The CDR3 totals 17 residues. Germline V lookup: CDR1 SEHNR, CDR2 FQNEAQ (reference sequence). V shed 4 bases, J shed 3 bases, and the junction held 9 bases outside the gene matches.

The V call is TRBV7-6, the J call TRBJ2-2, with 9 bases lining up with TRBD2. This CDR3 is 17 amino acids long. V was pared by 1 base and J by 6 bases, with 9 bases of the junction left unmatched. Germline CDR1 reads SGHVS; CDR2 reads FNYEAQ. CDR3: CASSLGGGAGLPGELFF. CDR3 nucleotide sequence: TGTGCCAGCAGCTTAGGCGGGGGGGCCGGGCTCCCCGGGGAGCTGTTTTTT.

The chain couples TRBV28 to TRBJ2-5; D is undetermined. The CDR3 is 15 residues long. Germline V gene lookup returns CDR1 MDHEN and CDR2 SYDVKM. V was cut by 5 bases and J by 0 bases, with 13 bases left in between. The DNA of the CDR3 is TGTGCCAGCAGTGACACAGCTATGTACCAAGAGACCCAGTACTTC. It specifies CASSDTAMYQETQYF. The variable domain in full, completed from reference TRBV28 and TRBJ2-5, reads DVKVTQSSRYLVKRTGEKVFLECVQDMDHENMFWYRQDPGLGLRLIYFSYDVKMKEKGDIPEGYSVSREKKERFSLILESASTNQTSMYLCASSDTAMYQETQYFGPGTRLLVL.

The chain links TRBV5-8 to TRBJ1-6, with no clear D. V dropped 4 bases and J dropped 5 bases, with 19 bases sitting between them. The CDR3 has 17 residues. The germline V gene encodes CDR1 SGHTS and CDR2 YDEGEE. This chain's CDR3 is CASSRRANRDDNSPLHF. The CDR3 nucleotides read TGTGCCAGCAGCCGGAGGGCAAACAGAGACGATAATTCACCCCTCCACTTT.

CDR3 sequence: CASSQDLGGRVNNEQFF. As DNA, the CDR3 is TGCGCCAGCAGCCAAGATCTCGGGGGAAGAGTAAACAATGAGCAGTTCTTC. This chain joins TRBV4-3 and TRBJ2-1; the D gene is possibly TRBD2 (6 bases). The CDR3 contains 17 residues. Trimming left V 0 bases short and J 5 bases short, with 17 bases between. CDR1 and CDR2 (germline): LGHNA, YSLEER.

J is TRBJ2-7 and V is TRBV11-3; 11 nucleotides match TRBD1. The CDR3 has 16 residues. The trim removed 5 bases at V and 7 bases at J, leaving 13 bases unmatched. Looked up from germline, CDR1 is SGHNT and CDR2 is YENEEA. In nucleotides, the CDR3 is TGTGCCAGCAGCACCGGAGGGACAGGGGGAGGAGGAGAGCAGTACTTC. Translation: CASSTGGTGGGGEQYF.